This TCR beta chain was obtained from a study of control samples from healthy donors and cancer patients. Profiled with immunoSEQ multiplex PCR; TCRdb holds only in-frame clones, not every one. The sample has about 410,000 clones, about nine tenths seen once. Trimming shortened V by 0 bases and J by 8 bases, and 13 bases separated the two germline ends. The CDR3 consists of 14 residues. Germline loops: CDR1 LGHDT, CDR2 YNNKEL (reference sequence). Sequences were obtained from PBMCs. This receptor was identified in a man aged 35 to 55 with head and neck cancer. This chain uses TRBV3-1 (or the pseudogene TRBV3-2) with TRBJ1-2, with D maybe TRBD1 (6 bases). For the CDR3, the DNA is TGTGCCAGCAGCCAAGACCGGCAGGGGCAAGGCTACACCTTC. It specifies CASSQDRQGQGYTF.